This T cell receptor beta chain derives from a study of CD8 T cell repertoires and HIV-1 epitope variants (dated by TCRdb to 2019 to 2021). Study-wide context: In separate culture wells, T cells were stimulated with each of twenty-five peptides that represented autologous and known Gag and Nef epitope variants. Three Gag epitope families and Nef HW9 and YT9 were included among the tested epitopes. The control conditions were a CMV, EBV and flu peptide pool, the Ebola AY9 epitope as a negative control, and a well with no peptide. T cells were enriched with the EasySep Human T Cell Enrichment Kit and co-cultured with equal numbers of autologous T cell-negative cells as antigen-presenting cells. The cultures were grown for more than 9 days in IMDM with gentamicin, and half of the media was changed on days 3 and 7 with IL-2, IL-7 and IL-15 added. Running each culture condition in triplicate, except for one peptide done in duplicate, gave a total of about 75 T cell cultures. A 1M T cell aliquot was kept as an uncultured baseline condition, separate from the 65 to 85 T cell cultures.

The immunoSEQ platform was used to sequence TCR beta CDR3 regions at survey depth. The QIAamp DNA micro kit was used to extract genomic DNA from every cultured and uncultured CD8+ T cell population. The study's own analysis went as follows. Samples with under 5,000 productive reads were excluded, and this exclusion removed about 7% of the roughly 80 HIV peptide-stimulated cultures. Sequences were trimmed to CDR3 by a MANAFEST web app, and nonproductive sequences, CDR3s under 5 amino acids, and sequences not starting with C or ending with F/W were removed. For a clonotype to count as antigen-specific, the clonotype had to expand relative to the no-peptide control in at least 2 of 3 replicates at FDR 0.01, and only within one epitope family. In addition, a specific clonotype needed a frequency at least fivefold higher than in wells stimulated with peptides from other epitope families. This is the immuneACCESS table as TCRdb keeps it, with only in-frame sequences that have V and J called. A part of the clones is gone; compared with another copy, unresolved V genes explain less than half, and the rest is unexplained. V, J and clone size are taken as reported in that table, and D and trimming were inferred from the DNA itself. The sample includes 5,900 or so clones, with around 71% observed a single time. The top ten hold 41% of the sample.

The EasySep Human CD8+ T Cell Enrichment Kit was used on day 10 to isolate CD8+ T cells from every culture. Overall results and qualifications from the work: The Nef KF9 family was recognized by five clonotypes and the HW9 family by one, and no responses to the TAALDMSHF plasma variant were observed. The assay could identify only TCR beta chains and pointed to proliferation in response to antigen, not to T cell function or cytokine profile. Of the nine antigen-specific TCR beta clonotypes identified, roughly 6 appeared cross-reactive for autologous or known escape epitope variants.

As for this clone: What antigen it recognizes has not been identified. No much larger clone exists at a distance of one base, and base qualities are not known.

V is reduced by 5 bases and J by 0 bases, leaving a spacing of 7 bases between them. CDR1 SGHAT and CDR2 FQNNGV were looked up in the germline V gene. The CDR3 runs 14 amino acids, cysteine and phenylalanine included. The entry retains the CDR3 DNA only, 42 bases that are in frame from base 1. Sample: cultured CD8+ T cells derived from PBMCs. The TCR sequence derives from a male donor with HIV. The sequence is built from TRBV11-2 and TRBJ2-2; the D gene lacks a confident call. The encoded CDR3 is CASSVTANTGELFF. The nucleotide sequence is given as TGTGCCAGCAGCGTAACAGCGAACACCGGGGAGCTGTTTTTT.